What follows describes a single T cell receptor beta chain. These data are taken from a study of cytomegalovirus exposure and HLA in healthy donors. Primers: 60 Vbeta forward and 13 Jbeta reverse. This table comes from immunoSEQ multiplex PCR, and its TCRdb copy is limited to in-frame clones, with some not included. The sample has over 80,000 clones, 60% to 85% seen once; the top ten hold approximately 16%. The clonotype was recovered from a man aged 55 to 70 in good health and CMV-seropositive. The sample taken for sequencing was PBMCs.

The CDR3 region is CASSPYLGPMGTQYF. DNA of the CDR3: TGTGCCAGCTCACCATACCTAGGTCCGATGGGGACCCAGTACTTC. This chain links TRBV18 with TRBJ2-5; D gene uncertain. The germline V gene encodes CDR1 KGHSH and CDR2 LQKENI. V lost 2 bases and J lost 7, with 17 bases in between. The CDR3 sequence is 15 residues long.